This entry lists 20 T cell receptor beta chains sequenced from one sample in a study of cytomegalovirus exposure and HLA in healthy donors. Amplification used 60 Vbeta primers and 13 Jbeta primers. Measured with immunoSEQ multiplex PCR; TCRdb has only the in-frame clones, and not every one. The table lists around 130,000 clones, 80% of them singletons. The sample taken for sequencing was PBMCs. Every receptor here comes from a man aged 25-45 years in good health and CMV-seronegative.

This clone has a handful of counts. The V and J genes are TRBV28 and TRBJ2-4; 11 positions agree with TRBD1. The V gene end was trimmed by 3 bases and the J gene end by 3 bases; junction bases not matched to a gene: 7. In germline, CDR1 is MDHEN, CDR2 SYDVKM. The CDR3 has 17 amino acids. The CDR3 reads CASSFSRDRGDKNIQYF. DNA for the CDR3: TGTGCCAGCAGTTTCTCCCGGGACAGGGGGGACAAAAACATTCAGTACTTC.

This chain links TRBV7-3 with TRBJ1-1, with D perhaps TRBD1 (5 bases). Trimming took off 2 bases at V and 4 bases at J, with 8 bases between the two ends. The CDR3 length is 13 residues. Germline V gene data show CDR1 as SGHTA and CDR2 as FQGTGA. This chain's CDR3 is CASSLSGGTEAFF. CDR3 bases: TGTGCCAGCAGCTTATCGGGGGGCACTGAAGCTTTCTTT.

A remark on this clone: In the same sample, other DNA sequences code for this CDR3. This sequence joins TRBV28 and TRBJ1-1; possible D gene TRBD1, 6 bases. V was pared by 5 bases and J by 0 bases, with 13 bases between. Germline V CDR1 and CDR2: MDHEN, SYDVKM. This CDR3 is built from 15 residues. The CDR3 protein is CASSPRGSLNTEAFF. CDR3 sequence (DNA): TGTGCCAGCAGTCCCAGGGGATCCTTGAACACTGAAGCTTTCTTT.

The chain combines TRBV2 with TRBJ1-1, with D unclear. The germline V gene has CDR1 SNHLY and CDR2 FYNNEI. The CDR3 extends over 12 amino acids. The CDR3 bases are TGTGCAGACAAGAGGGAGGGATCCGAAGCTTTCTTT. Its protein is CADKREGSEAFF.

This clone occurred a few times. The rearrangement links TRBV6-1 to TRBJ1-5; 10 positions agree with TRBD1. This CDR3 comprises 15 residues. V was clipped by 9 bases and J by 3 bases; unmatched bases: 8. Looked up from germline, CDR1 is MNHNS and CDR2 is SASEGT. The CDR3 nucleotides are TGTGCCAGTGACAGGGGGCCTATTGCCAATCAGCCCCAGCATTTT. This codes for CASDRGPIANQPQHF.

V gene TRBV18 combines with J gene TRBJ2-7, with TRBD2 matching over 7 bases. The CDR3 spans 16 residues. With V trimmed by 1 base and J by 3 bases, 9 bases remained unmatched. CDR1 is KGHSH, CDR2 LQKENI, per germline. The CDR3 spells CASSPRMGRTSYEQYF. The CDR3 DNA is TGTGCCAGCTCACCACGAATGGGTAGGACTAGCTACGAGCAGTACTTC.

The chain has TRBV5-1 and TRBJ2-3; D gene uncertain. Germline CDR1 SGHRS, CDR2 YFSETQ. This CDR3 region has 15 residues. V lost 0 bases, J lost 0 bases, and 8 bases lay in between. Written as DNA, the CDR3 is TGCGCCAGCAGCTTGGACAGTCCTAGCACAGATACGCAGTATTTT. It encodes CASSLDSPSTDTQYF.

This chain uses TRBV25-1 with TRBJ2-2; 8 bases line up with TRBD2. This CDR3 is built from 17 residues. Per germline, CDR1 MGHDK and CDR2 SYGVNS. The V and J ends lost 6 bases and 3 bases, in that order; junction bases with no gene match: 12. Here the CDR3 reads CASSQGSGGRDTGELFF. The CDR3 nucleotides are TGTGCCAGCAGCCAGGGGAGCGGGGGCAGGGACACCGGGGAGCTGTTTTTT.

The chain recombines TRBV4-2 with TRBJ1-5; 9 bases line up with TRBD1. Germline V CDR1 and CDR2: LGHNA, YNFKEQ. CDR3 length equals 14 residues. Germline trimming cut 2 bases from V and 5 bases from J; bases unmatched to any gene: 1. CDR3 amino acids: CASSQTGGYQPQHF. The DNA for the CDR3 is TGTGCCAGCAGCCAAACAGGGGGCTATCAGCCCCAGCATTTT.

The rearrangement links TRBV7-9 to TRBJ2-1; D uncertain. V shed 5 bases and J shed 5 bases, with 10 bases lying between them. The CDR3 loop spans 13 amino acids. Per germline, CDR1 SEHNR and CDR2 FQNEAQ (reference sequence). The CDR3 region has the DNA TGTGCCAGCAGCAATTACATCCACAATGAGCAGTTCTTC. It specifies CASSNYIHNEQFF.

This clone was seen just once. The V and J genes are TRBV28 and TRBJ2-7; unclear D gene. Between the trimmed V and J ends, which lost 7 bases and 3 bases, there was a span of 10 bases. Germline CDR1 and CDR2: MDHEN and SYDVKM. The CDR3 runs 12 residues. The CDR3 sequence is CASTNPGYEQYF. Written as DNA, the CDR3 is TGTGCCAGCACAAATCCGGGCTACGAGCAGTACTTC.

The chain recombines TRBV7-2 with TRBJ2-7, with D possibly TRBD2 on 6 matching bases. The length of the CDR3 is 18 residues. Germline CDR1 reads SGHTA; CDR2 reads FQGNSA. The V end lost 4 bases, the J end lost 2 bases, and 24 bases lay between the germline ends. The chain's CDR3 is CASSSNFVREVMTYEQYF. Written as DNA, the CDR3 is TGTGCCAGCAGCTCGAACTTCGTCAGGGAGGTTATGACCTACGAGCAGTACTTC.

This CDR3 is CASSDPGLVFDEQYF. As DNA, the CDR3 is TGTGCCAGCAGTGACCCCGGACTAGTGTTCGACGAGCAGTACTTC. V is TRBV6-4 and J is TRBJ2-7; TRBD2 aligns across 7 bases. The CDR3 length is 15 residues. With 2 bases clipped from V and 5 bases from J, the junction kept 9 bases outside the gene matches. CDR1 is MRHNA, CDR2 SNTAGT, per germline.

This rearrangement joins TRBV10-3 to TRBJ2-5; D gene ambiguous. Trimming took 2 bases from V and 5 from J, leaving 12 bases between them. CDR3 length: 14 residues. The germline V gene has CDR1 ENHRY and CDR2 SYGVKD. DNA of the CDR3: TGTGCCATCAGTGAGGCCCCAGGTCGGGAGACCCAGTACTTC. It yields the protein CAISEAPGRETQYF.

This clone has only one observation. The V and J genes are TRBV28 and TRBJ1-5, with D maybe TRBD1 (5 bases). The ends were cut back, 8 bases at V and 9 bases at J, with 14 bases in the middle. Looked up from germline, CDR1 is MDHEN and CDR2 is SYDVKM. The CDR3 consists of 12 residues. The DNA of the CDR3 is TGTGCCAGCTCGACAGCCATCGGGCCCCAGCATTTT. Encoded protein: CASSTAIGPQHF.

The chain combines TRBV5-5 with TRBJ1-1; no clear D gene. Per the germline V gene, CDR1 is SGHKS and CDR2 is YYEKEE (reference sequence). The CDR3 is 15 residues long. The V end lost 0 bases, the J end lost 2 bases, and 11 bases lay between the germline ends. The CDR3 here is CASSLVPGSNTEAFF. CDR3 DNA: TGTGCCAGCAGCTTGGTTCCGGGGTCCAACACTGAAGCTTTCTTT.

This chain joins TRBV5-6 and TRBJ2-5; 15 bases map to TRBD2. Germline V CDR1 and CDR2: SGHDT, YYEEEE. The CDR3 has 17 residues. V shed 5 bases, J shed 5 bases, and the junction held 10 bases outside the gene matches. CDR3 amino acids: CASSPGLAGGPGETQYF. CDR3 sequence (DNA): TGTGCCAGCAGTCCCGGACTAGCGGGGGGGCCGGGGGAGACCCAGTACTTC.

The J gene is TRBJ1-5, the V gene TRBV15; D is unclear. Germline CDR1 and CDR2: LNHNV and YYDKDF (reference sequence). V was trimmed by 0 bases and J by 6 bases, leaving 15 bases between them. This CDR3 contains 16 residues. CDR3 amino acids: CATSRDPSSPSQPQHF. Written as DNA, the CDR3 is TGTGCCACCAGCAGAGATCCCAGTTCACCCAGTCAGCCCCAGCATTTT.

The chain joins TRBV28 to TRBJ1-5, with 7 bases lining up with TRBD1. With 10 bases clipped from V and 0 bases from J, the junction kept 9 bases outside the gene matches. The CDR3 has 15 amino acids. Looked up from germline, CDR1 is MDHEN and CDR2 is SYDVKM. CDR3 loop: CATRKTGYSNQPQHF. The CDR3, as DNA: TGTGCCACCAGGAAGACAGGGTATAGCAATCAGCCCCAGCATTTT.

This clone has just a few counts. V is TRBV4-2 and J is TRBJ1-6; a possible D gene is TRBD1 (5 bases). This CDR3 has 14 amino acids. V shed 3 bases and J shed 8 bases, with 11 bases lying between them. From germline, CDR1 is LGHNA and CDR2 YNFKEQ. The CDR3 DNA follows: TGTGCCAGCAGCCACGCAGGGAGGGATTCACCCCTCCACTTT. It specifies CASSHAGRDSPLHF.